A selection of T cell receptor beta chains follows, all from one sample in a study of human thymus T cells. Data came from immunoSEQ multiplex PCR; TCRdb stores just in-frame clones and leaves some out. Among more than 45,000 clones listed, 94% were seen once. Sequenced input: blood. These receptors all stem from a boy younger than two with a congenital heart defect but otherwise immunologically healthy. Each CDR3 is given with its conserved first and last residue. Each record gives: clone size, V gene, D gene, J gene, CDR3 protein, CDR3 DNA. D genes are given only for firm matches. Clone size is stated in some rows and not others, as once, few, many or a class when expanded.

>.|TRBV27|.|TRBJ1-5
CASSPLAGMDQPQHF
TGTGCCAGCAGTCCCTTAGCAGGGATGGATCAGCCCCAGCATTTT
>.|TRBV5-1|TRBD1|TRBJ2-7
CASSSRPGQGTYEQYF
TGCGCCAGCAGCTCTCGTCCGGGACAGGGGACGTACGAGCAGTACTTC
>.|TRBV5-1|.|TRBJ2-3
CASSLGGVLRDTDTQYF
TGCGCCAGCAGCTTGGGAGGGGTTTTAAGGGACACAGATACGCAGTATTTT
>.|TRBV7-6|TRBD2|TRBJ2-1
CASSKITGTSGRGEQFF
TGTGCCAGCAGCAAGATTACCGGGACTAGCGGGAGAGGTGAGCAGTTCTTC
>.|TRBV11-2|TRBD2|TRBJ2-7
CASSLGASGGISSYEQYF
TGTGCCAGCAGCTTAGGGGCTAGCGGGGGTATAAGCTCCTACGAGCAGTACTTC
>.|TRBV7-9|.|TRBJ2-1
CASSFPGTPPYNEQFF
TGTGCCAGCAGCTTTCCCGGGACGCCACCATACAATGAGCAGTTCTTC
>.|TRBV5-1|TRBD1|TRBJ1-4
CASSSTGTGNEKLFF
TGCGCCAGCAGCTCCACAGGGACAGGGAATGAAAAACTGTTTTTT
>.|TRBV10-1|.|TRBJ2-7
CASSGRDTYEQYF
TGCGCCAGCAGTGGACGGGACACCTACGAGCAGTACTTC
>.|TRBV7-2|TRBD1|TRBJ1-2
CASSLEKGQGAYGYTF
TGTGCCAGCAGCTTAGAAAAGGGACAGGGGGCCTATGGCTACACCTTC
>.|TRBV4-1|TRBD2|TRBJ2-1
CASSQEGAGGPDEQFF
TGCGCCAGCAGCCAAGAGGGAGCGGGGGGGCCAGATGAGCAGTTCTTC
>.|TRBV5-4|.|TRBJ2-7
CASSLGGLSSYEQYF
TGTGCCAGCAGCTTAGGGGGGCTCTCTTCCTACGAGCAGTACTTC
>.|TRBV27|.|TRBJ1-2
CASSGGAVYGYTF
TGTGCCAGCTCGGGGGGCGCCGTCTATGGCTACACCTTC
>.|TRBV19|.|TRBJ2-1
CASSIGGLNNEQFF
TGTGCCAGTAGTATAGGAGGACTGAACAATGAGCAGTTCTTC
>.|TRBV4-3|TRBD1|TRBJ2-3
CASSQDPGGGTDTQYF
TGCGCCAGCAGCCAAGACCCAGGGGGCGGAACAGATACGCAGTATTTT
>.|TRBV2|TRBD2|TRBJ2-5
CASTVGLAGVVTQYF
TGTGCCAGCACAGTCGGCCTAGCGGGGGTCGTGACCCAGTACTTC
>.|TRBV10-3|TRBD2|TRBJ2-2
CAIGRGGAGELFF
TGTGCCATCGGTCGGGGGGGCGCCGGGGAGCTGTTTTTT
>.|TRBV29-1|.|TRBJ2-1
CSVRAYNEQFF
TGCAGCGTTCGGGCGTACAATGAGCAGTTCTTC
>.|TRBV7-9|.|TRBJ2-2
CASWTGELFF
TGTGCCAGCTGGACCGGGGAGCTGTTTTTT
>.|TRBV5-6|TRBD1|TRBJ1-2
CASSYTGGYGYTF
TGTGCCAGCAGTTATACAGGGGGCTATGGCTACACCTTC
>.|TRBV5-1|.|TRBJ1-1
CASSVDGTEAFF
TGCGCCAGCAGCGTTGACGGCACTGAAGCTTTCTTT
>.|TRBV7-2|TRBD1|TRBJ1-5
CASSLATGASQPQHF
TGTGCCAGCAGCTTAGCTACAGGGGCCTCACAGCCCCAGCATTTT
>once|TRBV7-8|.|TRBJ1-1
CASSLEAGVRKAFF
TGTGCCAGCAGCTTAGAAGCGGGAGTTAGGAAAGCTTTCTTT
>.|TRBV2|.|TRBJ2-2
CASSGTPRLIAGELFF
TGTGCCAGCAGTGGGACTCCACGCCTCATCGCCGGGGAGCTGTTTTTT
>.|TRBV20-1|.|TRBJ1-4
CSARVLRELFF
TGCAGTGCTAGGGTTCTAAGGGAACTGTTTTTT
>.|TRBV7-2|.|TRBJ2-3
CASSLGGTGTDTQYF
TGTGCCAGCAGCTTAGGGGGGACGGGCACAGATACGCAGTATTTT
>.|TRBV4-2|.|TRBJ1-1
CASSLQTGEAFF
TGTGCCAGCAGCCTCCAGACAGGTGAAGCTTTCTTT
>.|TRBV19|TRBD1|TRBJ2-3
CASSMGQGLAGDTQYF
TGTGCCAGTAGTATGGGACAGGGGCTAGCGGGAGATACGCAGTATTTT
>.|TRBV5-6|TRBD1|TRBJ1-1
CASSWVDRGYTEAFF
TGTGCCAGCAGCTGGGTGGACAGGGGGTATACTGAAGCTTTCTTT
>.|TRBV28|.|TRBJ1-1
CASSRNRNTEAFF
TGTGCCAGCAGCCGGAACAGGAACACTGAAGCTTTCTTT
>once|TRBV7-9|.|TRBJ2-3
CASSPGRTDTQYF
TGTGCCAGCAGCCCGGGGAGGACAGATACGCAGTATTTT
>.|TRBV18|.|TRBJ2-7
CASSQGFSYEQYF
TGTGCCAGCTCACAGGGGTTCTCCTACGAGCAGTACTTC
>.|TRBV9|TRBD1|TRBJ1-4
CASSVAGQGATNEKLFF
TGTGCCAGCAGCGTAGCGGGACAGGGGGCAACTAATGAAAAACTGTTTTTT
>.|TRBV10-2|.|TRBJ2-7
CASSEGSSYEQYF
TGCGCCAGCAGCGAGGGATCCTCCTACGAGCAGTACTTC
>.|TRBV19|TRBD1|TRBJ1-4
CASGQDGNEKLFF
TGTGCCAGTGGACAGGACGGGAATGAAAAACTGTTTTTT
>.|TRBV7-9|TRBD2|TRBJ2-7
CASSLSPVRAGVSYEQYF
TGTGCCAGCAGCTTATCTCCTGTCCGAGCGGGGGTGTCCTACGAGCAGTACTTC
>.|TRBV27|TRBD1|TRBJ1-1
CASRLKPGGGTEAFF
TGTGCCAGCAGGCTGAAACCAGGGGGCGGGACTGAAGCTTTCTTT
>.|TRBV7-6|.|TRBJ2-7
CASSLGMGHYEQYF
TGTGCCAGCAGCTTAGGAATGGGACACTACGAGCAGTACTTC
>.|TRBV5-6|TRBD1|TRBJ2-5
CASSSDRGETQYF
TGTGCCAGCAGCTCGGACAGGGGAGAGACCCAGTACTTC
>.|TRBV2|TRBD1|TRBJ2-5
CASRGGSYQETQYF
TGTGCCAGCAGAGGGGGCTCGTACCAAGAGACCCAGTACTTC
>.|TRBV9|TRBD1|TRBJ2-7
CASSTGQGAHEQYF
TGTGCCAGCAGCACTGGACAGGGGGCCCACGAGCAGTACTTC
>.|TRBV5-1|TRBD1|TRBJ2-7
CASSATGTGGGEQYF
TGCGCCAGCAGCGCCACCGGGACAGGGGGGGGCGAGCAGTACTTC